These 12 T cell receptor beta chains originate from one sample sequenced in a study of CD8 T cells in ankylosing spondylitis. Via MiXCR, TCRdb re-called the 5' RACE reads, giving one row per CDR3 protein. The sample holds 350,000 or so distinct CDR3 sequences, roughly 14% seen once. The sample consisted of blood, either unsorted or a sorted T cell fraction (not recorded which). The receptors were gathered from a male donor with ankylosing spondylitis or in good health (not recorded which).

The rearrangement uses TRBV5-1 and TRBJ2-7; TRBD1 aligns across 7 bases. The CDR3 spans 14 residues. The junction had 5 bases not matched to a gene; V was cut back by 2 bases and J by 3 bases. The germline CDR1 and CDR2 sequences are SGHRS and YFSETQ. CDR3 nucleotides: TGCGCCAGCAGCTTTACGACAGGGCACTACGAGCAGTACTTC. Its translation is CASSFTTGHYEQYF.

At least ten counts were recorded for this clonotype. Here the CDR3 reads CASSLGGLAGVEQFF. The DNA for the CDR3 is TGCGCCAGCAGCTTGGGAGGTCTAGCGGGAGTCGAGCAGTTCTTC. The V gene is TRBV5-1, the J gene TRBJ2-1; 10 bases map to TRBD2. Germline lookup yields CDR1 SGHRS and CDR2 YFSETQ. V trimming: 0 bases; J trimming: 10 bases; junction bases outside the gene matches: 7. The CDR3 is 15 amino acids.

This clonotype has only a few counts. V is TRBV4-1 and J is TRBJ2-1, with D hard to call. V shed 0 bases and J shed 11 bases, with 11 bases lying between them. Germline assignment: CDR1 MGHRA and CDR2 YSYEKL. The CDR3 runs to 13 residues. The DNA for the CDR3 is TGCGCCAGCAGCCAAGATCTCCAGGTCCAGCAGTTCTTC. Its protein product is CASSQDLQVQQFF.

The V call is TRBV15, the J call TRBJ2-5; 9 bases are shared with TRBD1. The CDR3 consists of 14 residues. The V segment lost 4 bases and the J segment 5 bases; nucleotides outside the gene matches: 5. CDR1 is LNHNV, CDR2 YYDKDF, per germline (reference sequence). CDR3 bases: TGTGCCACCAGCACCCATGGACAGGGGGAGACCCAGTACTTC. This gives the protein CATSTHGQGETQYF.

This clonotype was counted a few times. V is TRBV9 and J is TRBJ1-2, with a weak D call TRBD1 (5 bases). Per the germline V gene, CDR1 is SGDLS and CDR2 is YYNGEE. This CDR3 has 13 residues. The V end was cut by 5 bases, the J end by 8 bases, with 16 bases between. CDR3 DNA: TGTGCCAGCAGTTACTCGCAGGGACCCGGCTACACCTTC. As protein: CASSYSQGPGYTF. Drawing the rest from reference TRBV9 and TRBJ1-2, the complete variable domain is DSGVTQTPKHLITATGQRVTLRCSPRSGDLSVYWYQQSLDQGLQFLIQYYNGEERAKGNILERFSAQQFPDLHSELNLSSLELGDSALYFCASSYSQGPGYTFGSGTRLTVV.

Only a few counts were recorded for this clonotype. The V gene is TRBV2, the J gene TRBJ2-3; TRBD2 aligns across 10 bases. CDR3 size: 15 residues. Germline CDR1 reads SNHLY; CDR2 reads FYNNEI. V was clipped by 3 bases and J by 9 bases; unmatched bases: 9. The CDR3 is CASSEASGGKRTQYF. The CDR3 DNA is TGTGCCAGCAGTGAGGCTAGCGGGGGTAAACGAACGCAGTATTTT.

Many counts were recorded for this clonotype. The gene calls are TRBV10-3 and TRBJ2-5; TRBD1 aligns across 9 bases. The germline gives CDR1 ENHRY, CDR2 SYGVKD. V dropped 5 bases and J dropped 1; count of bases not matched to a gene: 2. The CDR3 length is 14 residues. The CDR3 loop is CAISRQGVQETQYF. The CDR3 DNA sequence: TGTGCCATCAGTAGACAGGGGGTCCAAGAGACCCAGTACTTC.

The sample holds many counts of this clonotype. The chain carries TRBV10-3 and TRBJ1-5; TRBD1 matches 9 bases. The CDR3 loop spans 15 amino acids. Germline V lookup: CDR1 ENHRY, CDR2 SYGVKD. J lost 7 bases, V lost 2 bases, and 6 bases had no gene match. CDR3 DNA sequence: TGTGCCATCAGTGAGGGACAGGGGACAGGACAGCCCCAGCATTTT. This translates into CAISEGQGTGQPQHF.

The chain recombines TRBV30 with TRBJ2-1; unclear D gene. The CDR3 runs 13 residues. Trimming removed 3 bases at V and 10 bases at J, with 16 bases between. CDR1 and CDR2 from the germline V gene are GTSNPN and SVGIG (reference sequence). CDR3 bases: TGTGCCTGGAGAGTCGGCCTCCCAGCCGAGCAGTTCTTC. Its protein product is CAWRVGLPAEQFF.

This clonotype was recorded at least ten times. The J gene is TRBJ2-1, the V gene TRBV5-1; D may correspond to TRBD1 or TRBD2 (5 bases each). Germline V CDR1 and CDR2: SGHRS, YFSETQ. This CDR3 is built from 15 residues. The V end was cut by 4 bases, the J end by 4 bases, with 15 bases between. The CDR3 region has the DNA TGCGCCAGCAGCGTTATGGGGGAATCTTACAATGAGCAGTTCTTC. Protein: CASSVMGESYNEQFF.

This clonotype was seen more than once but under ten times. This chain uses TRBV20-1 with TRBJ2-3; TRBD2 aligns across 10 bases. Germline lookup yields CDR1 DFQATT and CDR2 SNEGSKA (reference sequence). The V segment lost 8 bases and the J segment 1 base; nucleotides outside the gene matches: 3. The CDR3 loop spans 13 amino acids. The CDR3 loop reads CSLAGAGTDTQYF. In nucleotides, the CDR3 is TGCAGTCTAGCGGGAGCGGGCACAGATACGCAGTATTTT.

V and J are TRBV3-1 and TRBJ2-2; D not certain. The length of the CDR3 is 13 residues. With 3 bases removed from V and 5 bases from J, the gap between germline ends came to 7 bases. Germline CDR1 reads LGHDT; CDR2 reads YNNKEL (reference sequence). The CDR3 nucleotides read TGTGCCAGCAGCCAGTATCTAACCGGGGAGCTGTTTTTT. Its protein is CASSQYLTGELFF.